The 8 T cell receptor beta chains below come from one sample, sequenced in a study of blood T cell repertoires in COVID-19. Libraries were prepared by immunoSEQ multiplex PCR; TCRdb keeps only in-frame clonotypes and omits some of them. The sample has roughly 88,000 clones; 80% to 95% are singletons. Material: peripheral blood. The source is a woman aged 50 to 60 in a cohort sampled during active COVID-19.

The rearrangement links TRBV28 to TRBJ2-3; 9 nucleotides match TRBD1. Germline CDR1 and CDR2: MDHEN and SYDVKM. Unmatched junction bases numbered 1, after V lost 0 bases and J lost 0 bases. This CDR3 is built from 16 residues. CDR3: CASSLWGQGSTDTQYF. As DNA, the CDR3 is TGTGCCAGCAGTTTATGGGGACAGGGAAGCACAGATACGCAGTATTTT.

The chain has TRBV12-3 or TRBV12-4 and TRBJ1-1, with unresolved D. V was clipped by 6 bases and J by 4 bases, with 9 bases between them. CDR3 size: 12 residues. The DNA for the CDR3 is TGTGCCAGCAGCGCCAGGCCCACTGAAGCTTTCTTT. As protein: CASSARPTEAFF.

V gene TRBV30 combines with J gene TRBJ2-7, with D possibly being TRBD1 (6 bases). Looked up from germline, CDR1 is GTSNPN and CDR2 is SVGIG (reference sequence). The CDR3 is 13 residues long. Trimming pared 2 bases from V and 2 bases from J, leaving 10 bases between. The CDR3 loop reads CAWSRGTPYEQYF. The CDR3, as DNA: TGTGCCTGGAGTAGGGGGACCCCCTACGAGCAGTACTTC.

The V gene is TRBV6-5, the J gene TRBJ1-2; D is undetermined. The CDR3 runs to 12 residues. Germline values: CDR1 MNHEY, CDR2 SVGAGI. The V and J ends lost 8 bases and 2 bases respectively, with 9 bases between them. The CDR3 nucleotides are TGTGCCAGCGGCCTCGGGAACTATGGCTACACCTTC. It codes for CASGLGNYGYTF.

This chain connects TRBV2 to TRBJ2-5, with 7 bases aligning to TRBD2. Trimming removed 4 bases from V and 2 bases from J; junction bases left unmatched: 7. Germline CDR1 SNHLY, CDR2 FYNNEI. The CDR3 has 15 residues. The DNA of the CDR3 is TGTGCCAGCAGTGGAGACAAGCGGGAACAAGAGACCCAGTACTTC. Translating gives CASSGDKREQETQYF.

This rearrangement joins TRBV2 to TRBJ2-3, with TRBD2 matching over 9 bases. Germline loops: CDR1 SNHLY, CDR2 FYNNEI. V dropped 6 bases and J dropped 2; count of bases not matched to a gene: 6. This CDR3 comprises 15 residues. The DNA for the CDR3 is TGTGCCAGCAGGCTGAGCGGGGGGCCCACAGATACGCAGTATTTT. Translation gives CASRLSGGPTDTQYF.

The CDR3 here is CASRKSTGSQETQYF. CDR3 coding DNA: TGTGCCAGCAGGAAAAGCACAGGGTCCCAAGAGACCCAGTACTTC. This sequence joins TRBV6-5 and TRBJ2-5; D perhaps matches TRBD1 (6 bases). V was cut by 6 bases and J by 1 base, with 15 bases left in between. Germline CDR1 MNHEY, CDR2 SVGAGI. The CDR3 is 15 residues long.

The chain has TRBV21-1 and TRBJ2-2; TRBD2 was called by the table and not checked on the DNA. TRBV21-1 constitutes a pseudogene. This CDR3 is built from 17 residues. CDR3 sequence: CASSKPGLAGTPGELFF. The DNA of the CDR3 is TGTGCCAGCAGTAAACCCGGACTAGCGGGGACTCCCGGGGAGCTGTTTTTT.